A selection of T cell receptor beta chains follows, all from one sample in a study of long-term antiretroviral therapy in people with HIV. Clones were read by immunoSEQ multiplex PCR, and TCRdb kept only the in-frame ones, dropping some. The sample shows about 24,000 clones, roughly four fifths of them seen only once. The source material was unsorted PBMCs, sampled 0.4 years after starting antiretroviral therapy. The receptors originated from a man aged 45-65 years with HIV. Both conserved end residues are part of each CDR3. The D gene is left open where the match is weak. Some rows have no size entry. The others give once, few or many, or a class for an expanded clone.

CDR3nt: TGTGCCAGCAGCCCCAGGAACTATGGCTACACCTTC
CDR3aa: CASSPRNYGYTF
j_gene: TRBJ1-2
d_gene: NA
abundance: NA
v_gene: TRBV6-5

CDR3nt: TGCGCCAGCAGCTTGGACGGGACGGCGGAACGCTTCTCTGGAAACACCATATATTTT
CDR3aa: CASSLDGTAERFSGNTIYF
j_gene: TRBJ1-3
d_gene: NA
abundance: NA
v_gene: TRBV5-1

CDR3nt: TGTGCCAGTAGGCGGGGGACAGGGGGACTCTCTGGAAACACCATATATTTT
CDR3aa: CASRRGTGGLSGNTIYF
j_gene: TRBJ1-3
d_gene: TRBD1
abundance: NA
v_gene: TRBV19

CDR3nt: TGTGCCAGCAGCGGGACAGGGCAGCCAGATACGCAGTATTTT
CDR3aa: CASSGTGQPDTQYF
j_gene: TRBJ2-3
d_gene: TRBD1
abundance: NA
v_gene: TRBV7-9

CDR3nt: TGTGCCAGCAGCTTAGAGGGTCAGCTCGGAAACACCATATATTTT
CDR3aa: CASSLEGQLGNTIYF
j_gene: TRBJ1-3
d_gene: NA
abundance: NA
v_gene: TRBV11-2

CDR3nt: TGTGCTAGCAGCCCCTCCGGGGCAGAAGAGACCCAGTACTTC
CDR3aa: CASSPSGAEETQYF
j_gene: TRBJ2-5
d_gene: NA
abundance: NA
v_gene: TRBV7-7

CDR3nt: TGTGCCAGCAGTCGCACAGGGGTAGGCGAGCAGTACTTC
CDR3aa: CASSRTGVGEQYF
j_gene: TRBJ2-7
d_gene: TRBD1
abundance: NA
v_gene: TRBV6-5

CDR3nt: TGTGCCAGCAGTGTCGGGACTAGCGGGGCAGATACGCAGTATTTT
CDR3aa: CASSVGTSGADTQYF
j_gene: TRBJ2-3
d_gene: TRBD2
abundance: NA
v_gene: TRBV6-1

CDR3nt: TGCGCCAGCAGCCCGGAGGGTTGGACAGGGGCTGACGAGCAGTACTTC
CDR3aa: CASSPEGWTGADEQYF
j_gene: TRBJ2-7
d_gene: TRBD1
abundance: NA
v_gene: TRBV5-1

CDR3nt: TGTGCCAGCAGTGAGGGGGGACTAGCGGTGTACGAGCAGTACTTC
CDR3aa: CASSEGGLAVYEQYF
j_gene: TRBJ2-7
d_gene: TRBD2
abundance: NA
v_gene: TRBV6-1

CDR3nt: TGTGCCAGCAGCAACAGGGCCGGACCAGGGGCTGAGCAGTTCTTC
CDR3aa: CASSNRAGPGAEQFF
j_gene: TRBJ2-1
d_gene: NA
abundance: NA
v_gene: TRBV7-9

CDR3nt: TGTGCCAGCAAGGTTGAAAAAAGCTCCTACGAGCAGTACTTC
CDR3aa: CASKVEKSSYEQYF
j_gene: TRBJ2-7
d_gene: NA
abundance: NA
v_gene: TRBV2

CDR3nt: TGTGCCATCAGTGGGACAGCAGCCCGAAACTATGGCTACACCTTC
CDR3aa: CAISGTAARNYGYTF
j_gene: TRBJ1-2
d_gene: NA
abundance: once
v_gene: TRBV10-3

CDR3nt: TGTGCCACCAGCAGAGTCGAGGGCCTGAATGAAGCTTTCTTT
CDR3aa: CATSRVEGLNEAFF
j_gene: TRBJ1-1
d_gene: NA
abundance: NA
v_gene: TRBV15

CDR3nt: TGTGCTAGCAGGACCTTCCCGGGGGACAGGGGGCGGATGAAGTCCTGTGAATCTTTCTTT
CDR3aa: CASRTFPGDRGRMKSCESFF
j_gene: TRBJ1-1
d_gene: TRBD1
abundance: few
v_gene: TRBV7-7

CDR3nt: TGTGCCAGTAGTTCCCTGGGGCGCAATCAGCCCCAGCATTTT
CDR3aa: CASSSLGRNQPQHF
j_gene: TRBJ1-5
d_gene: NA
abundance: once
v_gene: TRBV19

CDR3nt: TGTGCCTGGAGTAAGGTGACAGGGCTCAATCAGCCCCAGCATTTT
CDR3aa: CAWSKVTGLNQPQHF
j_gene: TRBJ1-5
d_gene: TRBD1
abundance: NA
v_gene: TRBV30

CDR3nt: TGTGCCAGCAGTCCTCCGAGGACAGGGCGGGAGACCCAGTACTTC
CDR3aa: CASSPPRTGRETQYF
j_gene: TRBJ2-5
d_gene: TRBD1
abundance: NA
v_gene: TRBV5-6

CDR3nt: TGTGCCAGCAGTTACTCGGGGGAGGACACCATATATTTT
CDR3aa: CASSYSGEDTIYF
j_gene: TRBJ1-3
d_gene: NA
abundance: medium-sized
v_gene: TRBV6-5

CDR3nt: TGTGCCAGCAGTTTCGAGACAGCGAACACCGGGGAGCTGTTTTTT
CDR3aa: CASSFETANTGELFF
j_gene: TRBJ2-2
d_gene: NA
abundance: once
v_gene: TRBV27

CDR3nt: TGTGCCAGCAGTTTATTTCTTGGGGATACGCAGTATTTT
CDR3aa: CASSLFLGDTQYF
j_gene: TRBJ2-3
d_gene: NA
abundance: NA
v_gene: TRBV27

CDR3nt: TGCAGTGCTAGAAGGGGGGATGGCTACACCTTC
CDR3aa: CSARRGDGYTF
j_gene: TRBJ1-2
d_gene: NA
abundance: NA
v_gene: TRBV20-1

CDR3nt: TGTGCCAGCAGTTCTTTAGCGGGGGGGCCCCCAGATACGCAGTATTTT
CDR3aa: CASSSLAGGPPDTQYF
j_gene: TRBJ2-3
d_gene: TRBD2
abundance: few
v_gene: TRBV27

CDR3nt: TGTGCCAGCAGCTTAGCCGGGGGGGCCTACGAGCAGTACTTC
CDR3aa: CASSLAGGAYEQYF
j_gene: TRBJ2-7
d_gene: TRBD2
abundance: NA
v_gene: TRBV7-2

CDR3nt: TGTGCCAGCAGCCCCCGGGACAGGGGCTCCAATGAGCAGTTCTTC
CDR3aa: CASSPRDRGSNEQFF
j_gene: TRBJ2-1
d_gene: TRBD1
abundance: NA
v_gene: TRBV7-2

CDR3nt: TGTGCCAGCAGTTTTACAGGGGGAGGACAGCCCCAGCATTTT
CDR3aa: CASSFTGGGQPQHF
j_gene: TRBJ1-5
d_gene: TRBD1
abundance: NA
v_gene: TRBV27

CDR3nt: TGTGCCAGCAGCTTCCTGGGGAGGGTCCAAGAGACCCAGTACTTC
CDR3aa: CASSFLGRVQETQYF
j_gene: TRBJ2-5
d_gene: TRBD2
abundance: NA
v_gene: TRBV7-8

CDR3nt: TGTGCCAGCAGCTTAGTTTGGCAGGGCAACACTGAAGCTTTCTTT
CDR3aa: CASSLVWQGNTEAFF
j_gene: TRBJ1-1
d_gene: NA
abundance: NA
v_gene: TRBV7-9

CDR3nt: TGTGCCAGCAGTTTATCCGGCGCCTACAATGAGCAGTTCTTC
CDR3aa: CASSLSGAYNEQFF
j_gene: TRBJ2-1
d_gene: NA
abundance: NA
v_gene: TRBV28

CDR3nt: TGTGCCAGCAGAACGGGACAGACGTCCTACGAGCAGTACTTC
CDR3aa: CASRTGQTSYEQYF
j_gene: TRBJ2-7
d_gene: TRBD1
abundance: NA
v_gene: TRBV6-5

CDR3nt: TGTGCCAGCAAACAGGGTTCTGGGGCCAACGTCCTGACTTTC
CDR3aa: CASKQGSGANVLTF
j_gene: TRBJ2-6
d_gene: NA
abundance: NA
v_gene: TRBV7-9

CDR3nt: TGCGCCAGCAGCCAAGAAGAGGGGAGAAACACTGAAGCTTTCTTT
CDR3aa: CASSQEEGRNTEAFF
j_gene: TRBJ1-1
d_gene: NA
abundance: NA
v_gene: TRBV4-1

CDR3nt: TGTGCCAGCCGAGTCCCGGGACGCCTGATGAACACTGAAGCTTTCTTT
CDR3aa: CASRVPGRLMNTEAFF
j_gene: TRBJ1-1
d_gene: NA
abundance: NA
v_gene: TRBV28

CDR3nt: TGTGCCAGCAGTGAAGGACTAGCGGGGCCTTCAGAGTTCTTC
CDR3aa: CASSEGLAGPSEFF
j_gene: TRBJ2-1
d_gene: TRBD2
abundance: NA
v_gene: TRBV6-1

CDR3nt: TGTGCCAGCTCACCCTTCACTGGGCAGAACACTGAAGCTTTCTTT
CDR3aa: CASSPFTGQNTEAFF
j_gene: TRBJ1-1
d_gene: NA
abundance: NA
v_gene: TRBV18

CDR3nt: TGTGCCAGCAGCGCCTTGGGTTCAGCCAAAAACATTCAGTACTTC
CDR3aa: CASSALGSAKNIQYF
j_gene: TRBJ2-4
d_gene: NA
abundance: NA
v_gene: TRBV7-9

CDR3nt: TGCAGCGTCCTAGGGGGAAGTACTGAAGCTTTCTTT
CDR3aa: CSVLGGSTEAFF
j_gene: TRBJ1-1
d_gene: NA
abundance: NA
v_gene: TRBV29-1

CDR3nt: TGTGCCAGCAGCTGGAGGGACGGCTACACCTTC
CDR3aa: CASSWRDGYTF
j_gene: TRBJ1-2
d_gene: NA
abundance: NA
v_gene: TRBV7-9

CDR3nt: TGTGCCGGGGGGTCTTACACCGGGGAGCTGTTTTTT
CDR3aa: CAGGSYTGELFF
j_gene: TRBJ2-2
d_gene: NA
abundance: NA
v_gene: TRBV19

CDR3nt: TGTGCTGGAGGGGAAGCTAACTATGGCTACACCTTC
CDR3aa: CAGGEANYGYTF
j_gene: TRBJ1-2
d_gene: NA
abundance: NA
v_gene: TRBV6-6

CDR3nt: TGTGCCAGCAGGCGGGACCGTGAAAACGGCTACACCTTC
CDR3aa: CASRRDRENGYTF
j_gene: TRBJ1-2
d_gene: NA
abundance: once
v_gene: TRBV6-5

CDR3nt: TGTGCCAGCAGTTTGCTAAAATTTTCACCCTACGAGCAGTACTTC
CDR3aa: CASSLLKFSPYEQYF
j_gene: TRBJ2-7
d_gene: NA
abundance: NA
v_gene: TRBV6-5

CDR3nt: TGTGCCAGCAGTTGGGGAGGAAACACCATATATTTT
CDR3aa: CASSWGGNTIYF
j_gene: TRBJ1-3
d_gene: NA
abundance: NA
v_gene: TRBV28

CDR3nt: TGTGCCAGCACCGCGGGACAGGGTCCCTACGAGCAGTACTTC
CDR3aa: CASTAGQGPYEQYF
j_gene: TRBJ2-7
d_gene: TRBD1
abundance: once
v_gene: TRBV6-5

CDR3nt: TGTGCCAGCACCGATGGGGCGCTTGGGGCCAACGTCCTGACTTTC
CDR3aa: CASTDGALGANVLTF
j_gene: TRBJ2-6
d_gene: NA
abundance: once
v_gene: TRBV11-1

CDR3nt: TGTGCCAGCAGTGACCCGGGACACAGGGACACTGAAGCTTTCTTT
CDR3aa: CASSDPGHRDTEAFF
j_gene: TRBJ1-1
d_gene: NA
abundance: NA
v_gene: TRBV2

CDR3nt: TGTGCCAGCTCACGCGGACAGGACACTGAAGCTTTCTTT
CDR3aa: CASSRGQDTEAFF
j_gene: TRBJ1-1
d_gene: TRBD1
abundance: NA
v_gene: TRBV18

CDR3nt: TGTGCCTGGAGTGCCTCAATAAACACCGGGGAGCTGTTTTTT
CDR3aa: CAWSASINTGELFF
j_gene: TRBJ2-2
d_gene: NA
abundance: NA
v_gene: TRBV30

CDR3nt: TGTGCCAGCTCACCACAACCTCAACAGGGGACATCCGGGGAAAAACTGTTTTTT
CDR3aa: CASSPQPQQGTSGEKLFF
j_gene: TRBJ1-4
d_gene: TRBD1
abundance: few
v_gene: TRBV18